This T cell receptor beta chain originates from a study of cytomegalovirus exposure and HLA in healthy donors (TCRdb year 2017). Turning to the overall study: According to an earlier analysis of around 600 of the donors, roughly 180 million T cells yielded roughly 110 million unique TCR beta sequences and 276 Gb of sequence data. High-throughput TCR immunosequencing, statistical association of individual TCRs with disease status, and machine learning were combined to predict cytomegalovirus infection status. Genome-wide SNP genotypes for about three fifths of the roughly 670 donors were used in a later genetic analysis, which treated that subset as a discovery cohort. An earlier analysis of fewer than 700 of the donors applied high-throughput TCR beta sequencing to assess whether each TCR beta V gene segment acted as functional or pseudogenic. To study patterns of TCR occurrence, a later analysis re-analyzed previously published TCR beta repertoires from 550 to 800 donors and added high-resolution HLA genotyping. The later analysis used no new phenotypic data to find candidate immune exposures, relying instead on TCR beta sequences and their occurrence across donors. Across about 380 genotyped donors of the cohort, an average of roughly 250,000 unique TCR beta nucleotide sequences per donor were sequenced, and around 20% of those sequences were non-productive. Roughly 300 gigabases of sequencing data and roughly 90 million unique TCR sequences were included in an early release covering roughly 600 HLA-typed donors. In addition to the first cohort of approximately 670 subjects, a separate validation cohort of approximately 110 different subjects was used. HLA typing included class I and class II loci at four-digit resolution. The study profiled the T cell repertoires of 500 to 800 subjects by immunosequencing and related them to cytomegalovirus serostatus. The number of donors typed differed by locus, with about 629-640 for A, B, C, DRB1 and DQB1, around 560 for DQA1, 600 to 610 for DPA1, and approximately 470 for DPB1. Among the 398 genotyped donors, under 90% belonged to the genetic ancestry cluster associated with self-reported Caucasian donors. The aim of the study was to test whether cataloging public T cell receptors could identify signatures of past pathogen exposure. Every discovery cohort repertoire had been produced on one sequencing platform. A few DR-DQ haplotypes were handled as single units for association and clustering because linkage in the cohort was strong. Donor age, sex, ethnicity and CMV serostatus were collected together with the repertoire data.

As to this clone: Its recognized antigen is unknown. No qualities accompany the bases; no much larger clone lies one base away.

The cohort was made up of 650 to 700 healthy bone marrow donors. At the time of sampling, every cohort member was nominally healthy, though immune exposures that went unrecorded were likely present. The donor tested CMV seronegative and was one of the 352 seronegative cohort members. A peripheral blood sample was collected from each donor, and TCR beta sequencing was performed on peripheral blood mononuclear cells. The Qiagen DNeasy Blood Extraction Kit was used to extract genomic DNA from the blood cell samples. Receptors were amplified or captured by the immunoSEQ multiplex PCR assay. A mixture of 60 forward primers for TCR Vbeta segments and 13 reverse primers for TCR Jbeta segments was used in the multiplex PCR. The CDR3 region of rearranged TCR beta genes was amplified from genomic DNA with a multiplex PCR assay. The Illumina HiSeq System was used to sequence the amplified TCR beta libraries as 87-base-pair reads. The authors processed their data as follows. Across the 600 to 700 repertoires, a later analysis counted around 80 million unique TCR beta chains, roughly 11 million of which were shared by at least two donors. Raw reads were error-corrected and collapsed into unique sequences with a nearest-neighbor algorithm that merged closely related sequences to remove PCR and sequencing errors. Alignment of CDR3 sequences to IMGT reference sequences was used to assign V, D and J gene segments. For a sequence to be retained, a match of at least six nucleotides was required to both a V gene segment and a J gene segment. A rearrangement counted as productive if the CDR3 had no stop codons and remained in frame with V and J, and every other rearrangement counted as non-productive. Following IMGT convention, CDR3 was defined as the stretch from the second conserved V-encoded cysteine to the conserved J-encoded phenylalanine. The earlier analysis of roughly 590 of the donors excluded sequences that lacked an unambiguous match to a single V gene segment. In an earlier analysis of approximately 590 of the donors, a V segment was called functional when productive rearrangements were above 56.7%, and segregating when the standard deviation between donors exceeded 5%. A statistical classification framework was built to diagnose cytomegalovirus status from the catalog of TCR beta chain sequences. In a later analysis, V and J genes were assigned by comparing TCR nucleotide sequences against IMGT/GENE-DB human TR gene sequences. In a later analysis, CDR3 sequences and most-parsimonious VDJ recombination scenarios were assigned using the TCRdist pipeline. In a later analysis, each TCR beta chain was defined by its CDR3 amino acid sequence together with its V-gene family, and reads lacking a unique V-gene family were excluded. As a way to deal with suspected cross-contamination and a sequencing artifact, a later analysis dropped approximately 590 nucleotide sequences that were highly shared and had low generation probability. A later analysis calculated a clonal expansion index for each public chain from normalized within-repertoire ranks of inferred template counts. In a later analysis, generation probabilities were computed using a VDJ recombination model fitted to out-of-frame rearrangements, and the results were checked against IGoR. In a later analysis, TCR-TCR, TCR-HLA and TCR-CMV co-occurrence was scored with hypergeometric tests, and a repertoire-size bias correction was applied to TCR pairs. To estimate false discovery rates, a later analysis permuted the HLA or CMV assignments 20 times. In a later analysis, co-occurring TCRs were grouped using DBSCAN, with TCRdist sequence similarity added in when clustering inside HLA-allele-positive subsets. Repertoires with fewer than 30,000 or more than 120,000 public chains were left out of co-occurrence clustering, as were five repertoires with anomalous nucleotide sharing. The clones in this table, taken by TCRdb from immuneACCESS, are in-frame only. Not every clone is retained; where verified, under half of the shortfall comes from an unresolved V gene, and the cause of the rest is unknown. V, J and clone size were drawn from that table, and D and trimming were deduced from the DNA. A total of 100,000 or so clones appear in this sample, approximately 87% of them only once. 2.5% to 3% of the sample belongs to the ten largest clones.

According to the germline V gene, CDR1 reads MGHRA and CDR2 reads YSYEKL. CDR3 length: 15 amino acids, cysteine to phenylalanine. Just CDR3 DNA is preserved here, 45 bases in frame from base 1. Trimming costs V 0 bases and J 8 bases, and their ends lie 14 bases apart. General study outcomes and caveats: According to a later analysis, TCR association rates differed among HLA loci, with DRB1 alleles showing the most associated TCRs and HLA-C alleles showing the fewest. The earlier analysis of about 600 of the donors excluded 15 to 20 rarely observed V segments, including chromosome 9 orphons, because counts were too low. In a later analysis, over 15,000 TCR beta sequences were associated with specific HLA alleles at a false discovery rate of 0.05. Across donors, most TCR sequences were observed very rarely, whereas some public TCRs were present in many individuals. Broadly in line with IMGT annotations, most TCR beta V segments showed up in productive rearrangements about 90% or about 30% of the time in an earlier analysis of 587 of the donors. A cluster of highly shared sequence variants was judged likely to be a technical artifact of the sequencing pipeline. Some IMGT-functional V segments, including TRBV6-2 and TRBV6-3, could not be told apart with the 87-base-pair reads, so those segments were excluded. The study gave a list of around 170 TCR beta chains associated with cytomegalovirus. Compared with the approximately 670-donor mean, donors in an Asian-associated ancestry cluster had fewer N-insertions in productive TCRs, according to a later genetic analysis. Cytomegalovirus status was reported to be diagnosed by the classifier with high specificity and sensitivity in both the original and validation cohorts. Only TCR beta chains were sequenced in this cohort, and the absence of alpha or paired-chain data limited detectable features. A further reported finding was that TCR beta sequences accurately predicted the HLA-A and HLA-B alleles for most subjects in the first cohort. Linkage disequilibrium might explain the correlated functional status among segregating V segments, but an unknown experimental factor could not be ruled out. The authors suggested that the approach could potentially be extended to other disease states and immunological phenotypes. Assigning TCR associations to individual alleles was difficult when HLA alleles, especially DR and DQ, strongly co-occurred. Because HLA typing was unavailable for some donors at each locus, only the typed subset was used in association tests. For the cohort, immune exposure information was limited to CMV serostatus. In a later analysis, most CMV-associated TCR beta chains were found to appear HLA-restricted, with HLA associations seemingly driven largely by CMV exposure. In vitro tests confirmed that a few of the cytomegalovirus-associated TCR beta chains recognize cytomegalovirus antigens. In a later analysis, HLA-associated TCR beta chains showed more clonal expansion and lower generation probabilities than non-associated chains that were equally common. Presence/absence analyses assumed roughly uniform sequencing depth across donors, an assumption that may not hold. A later analysis reported that several top co-occurrence clusters appeared linked to parvovirus B19, influenza, CMV and Epstein-Barr virus. In a later genetic analysis, a missense DCLRE1C variant was associated with V-gene and J-gene trimming of TCR beta chains, and the association was replicated in an independent cohort.

The chain links TRBV4-1 with TRBJ2-1; a tentative D match to TRBD2 spans 5 bases. Input material: PBMCs. The TCR originated in a man in his forties in good health and CMV-seronegative. The sequence in DNA is TGCGCCAGCAGCCAAGATCTACGGGGTATCGATGAGCAGTTCTTC. Translated, it reads CASSQDLRGIDEQFF.